This TCR beta chain was captured in a study of early stage breast cancer tumors. The assay was immunoSEQ multiplex PCR, and TCRdb's table has in-frame clones only and misses some. The sample lists around 5,000 clones, about 63% seen once, with more than 15% in the top ten. CDR1 is SGHTA and CDR2 is FQGTGA in the germline V gene. Trimming took off 5 bases at V and 7 bases at J, with 12 bases between the two ends. CDR3 size: 13 residues. The source of this sequence is a person aged 45-60 years with breast cancer. Material for sequencing was breast tumor tissue. V gene TRBV7-3 combines with J gene TRBJ1-5; D possibly corresponds to TRBD1 (5 bases). In DNA form, the CDR3 reads TGTGCCAGCAGCCAACAACCAGGGCAGCCCCAGCATTTT. Amino acids: CASSQQPGQPQHF.